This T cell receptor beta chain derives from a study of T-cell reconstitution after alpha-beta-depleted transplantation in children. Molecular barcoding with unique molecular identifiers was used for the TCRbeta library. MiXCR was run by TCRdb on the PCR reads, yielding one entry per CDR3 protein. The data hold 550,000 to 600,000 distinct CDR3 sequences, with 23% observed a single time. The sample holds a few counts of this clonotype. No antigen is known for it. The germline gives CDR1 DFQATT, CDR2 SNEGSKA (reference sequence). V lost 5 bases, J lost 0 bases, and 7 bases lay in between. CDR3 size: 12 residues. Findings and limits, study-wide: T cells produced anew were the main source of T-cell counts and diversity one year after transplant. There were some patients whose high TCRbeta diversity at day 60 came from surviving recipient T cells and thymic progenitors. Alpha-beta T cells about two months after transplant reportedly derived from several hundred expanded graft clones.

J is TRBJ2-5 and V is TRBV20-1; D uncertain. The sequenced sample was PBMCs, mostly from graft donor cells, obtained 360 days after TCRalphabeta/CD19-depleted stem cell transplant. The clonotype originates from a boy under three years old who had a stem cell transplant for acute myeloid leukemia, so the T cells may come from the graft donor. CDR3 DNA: TGCAGTGCTGGAAGGTACCAAGAGACCCAGTACTTC. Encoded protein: CSAGRYQETQYF.